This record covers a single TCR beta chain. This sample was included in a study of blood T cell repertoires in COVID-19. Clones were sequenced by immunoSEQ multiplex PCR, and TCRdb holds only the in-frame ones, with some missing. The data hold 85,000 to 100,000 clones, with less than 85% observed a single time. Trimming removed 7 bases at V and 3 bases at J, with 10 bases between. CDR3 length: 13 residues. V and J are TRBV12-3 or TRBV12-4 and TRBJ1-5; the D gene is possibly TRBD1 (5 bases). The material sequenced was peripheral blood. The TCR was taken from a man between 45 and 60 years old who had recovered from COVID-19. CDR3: CASKARANQPQHF. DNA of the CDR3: TGTGCCAGCAAGGCCAGGGCCAATCAGCCCCAGCATTTT.